Below are 5 T cell receptor beta chains sequenced from a single sample in a study of T cell responses to AZD1222 COVID-19 vaccine. Sequencing used immunoSEQ multiplex PCR; TCRdb keeps in-frame clones, though not all of them. This table holds 180,000 or so clones, roughly 91% found once. The material was peripheral blood, obtained 28 days after the second AZD1222 dose. The receptors derive from an adult who received the AZD1222 COVID-19 vaccine.

The chain has TRBV4-2 and TRBJ2-1, with 8 bases lining up with TRBD2. Trimming cost V 0 bases and J 1 base; bases outside gene matches: 14. The germline V gene encodes CDR1 LGHNA and CDR2 YNFKEQ. This CDR3 has 20 amino acids. CDR3 DNA: TGTGCCAGCAGCCAAGAACGGGGGAGCGGGAGTGGCAAGTCCTACAATGAGCAGTTCTTC. Translated, it gives CASSQERGSGSGKSYNEQFF.

This chain uses TRBV7-2 with TRBJ2-5; TRBD2 agrees at 10 bases. Germline CDR1 SGHTA, CDR2 FQGNSA. Trimming took 1 base from V and 2 from J; bases not matched to a gene: 10. CDR3 length equals 18 residues. CDR3 nucleotide sequence: TGTGCCAGCAGCTTAGTAAGGAATAGCGGGAGGTCTCAAGAGACCCAGTACTTC. This translates into CASSLVRNSGRSQETQYF.

V usage is TRBV28 and J usage is TRBJ2-2, with D perhaps matching TRBD1 (6 bases). The CDR3 loop spans 15 amino acids. The germline CDR1 and CDR2 sequences are MDHEN and SYDVKM. V was shortened by 6 bases and J by 4 bases, with 15 bases between the two germline ends. In nucleotides, the CDR3 is TGTGCCAGCAGGGGCCAGGGGACGGGCACCGGGGAGCTGTTTTTT. Translation: CASRGQGTGTGELFF.

This chain uses TRBV24-1 with TRBJ2-6; D may be TRBD1 or TRBD2 (5 bases each). Trimming pared 4 bases from V and 3 bases from J, leaving 12 bases between. Germline V gene sequence: CDR1 KGHDR, CDR2 SFDVKD. This CDR3 has 16 residues. This CDR3 is CATSDSRGGGANVLTF. As DNA, the CDR3 is TGTGCCACCAGTGACTCGAGGGGTGGTGGGGCCAACGTCCTGACTTTC.

V gene TRBV6-6 combines with J gene TRBJ1-6, with D uncertain. V dropped 4 bases and J dropped 0 bases, with 10 bases sitting between them. CDR1 is MNHNY and CDR2 is SVGAGI in the germline V gene (reference sequence). CDR3 length: 16 amino acids. The CDR3 loop reads CASSSPRDSYNSPLHF. The CDR3 DNA reads TGTGCCAGCAGTTCCCCCCGGGACTCCTATAATTCACCCCTCCACTTT.